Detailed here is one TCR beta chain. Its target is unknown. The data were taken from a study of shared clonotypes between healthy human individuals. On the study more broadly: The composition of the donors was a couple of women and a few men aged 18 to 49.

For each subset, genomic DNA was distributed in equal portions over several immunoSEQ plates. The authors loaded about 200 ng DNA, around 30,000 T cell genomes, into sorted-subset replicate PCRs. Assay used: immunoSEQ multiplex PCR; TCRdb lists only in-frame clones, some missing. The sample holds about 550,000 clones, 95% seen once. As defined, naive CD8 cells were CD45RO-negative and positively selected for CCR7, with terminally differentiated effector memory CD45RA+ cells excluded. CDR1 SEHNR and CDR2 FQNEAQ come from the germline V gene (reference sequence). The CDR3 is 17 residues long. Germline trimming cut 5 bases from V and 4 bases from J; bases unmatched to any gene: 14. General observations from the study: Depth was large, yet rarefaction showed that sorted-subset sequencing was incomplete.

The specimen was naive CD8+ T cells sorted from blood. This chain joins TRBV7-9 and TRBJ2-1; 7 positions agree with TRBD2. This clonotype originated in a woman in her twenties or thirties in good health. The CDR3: CASSPKRSSGAYNEQFF. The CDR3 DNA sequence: TGTGCCAGCAGCCCTAAAAGATCTAGCGGAGCTTACAATGAGCAGTTCTTC. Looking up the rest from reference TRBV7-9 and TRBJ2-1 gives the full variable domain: DTGVSQNPRHKITKRGQNVTFRCDPISEHNRLYWYRQTLGQGPEFLTYFQNEAQLEKSRLLSDRFSAERPKGSFSTLEIQRTEQGDSAMYLCASSPKRSSGAYNEQFFGPGTRLTVL.